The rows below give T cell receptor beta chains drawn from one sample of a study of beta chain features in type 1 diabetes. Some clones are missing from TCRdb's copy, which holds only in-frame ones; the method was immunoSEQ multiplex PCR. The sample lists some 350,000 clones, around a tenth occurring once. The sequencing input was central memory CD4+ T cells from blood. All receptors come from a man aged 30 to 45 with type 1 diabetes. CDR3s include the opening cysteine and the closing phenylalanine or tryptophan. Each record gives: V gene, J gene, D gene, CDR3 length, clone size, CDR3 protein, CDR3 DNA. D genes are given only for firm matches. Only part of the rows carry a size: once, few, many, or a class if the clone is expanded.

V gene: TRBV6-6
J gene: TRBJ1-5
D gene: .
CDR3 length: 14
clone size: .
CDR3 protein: CASSGGGGHQPQHF
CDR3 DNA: TGTGCCAGCAGTGGAGGGGGGGGACATCAGCCCCAGCATTTT

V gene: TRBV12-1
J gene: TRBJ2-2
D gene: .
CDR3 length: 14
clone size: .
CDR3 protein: CASSSSGHTGELFF
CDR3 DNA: TGTGCCAGCAGCTCTAGCGGACACACCGGGGAGCTGTTTTTT

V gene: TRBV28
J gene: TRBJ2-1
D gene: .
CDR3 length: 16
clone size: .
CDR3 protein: CASSPFRDQPWGEQFF
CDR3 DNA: TGTGCCAGCAGTCCCTTCCGCGACCAGCCCTGGGGTGAGCAGTTCTTC

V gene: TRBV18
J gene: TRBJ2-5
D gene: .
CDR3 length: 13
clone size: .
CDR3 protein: CASTELAQETQYF
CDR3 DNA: TGTGCCAGCACTGAGCTAGCCCAAGAGACCCAGTACTTC

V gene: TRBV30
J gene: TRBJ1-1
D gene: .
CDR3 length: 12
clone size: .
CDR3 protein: CAWSNMYTEAFF
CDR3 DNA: TGTGCCTGGAGTAACATGTACACTGAAGCTTTCTTT

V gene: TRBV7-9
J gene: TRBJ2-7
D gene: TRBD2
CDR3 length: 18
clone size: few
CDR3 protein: CASSSPGSAGGPVHEQYF
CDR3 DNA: TGTGCCAGCAGCTCCCCGGGGTCAGCGGGAGGGCCGGTCCACGAGCAGTACTTC

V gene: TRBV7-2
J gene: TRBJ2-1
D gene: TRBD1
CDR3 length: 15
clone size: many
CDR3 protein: CASSSGTGSYNEQFF
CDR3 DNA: TGTGCCAGCAGCTCAGGGACAGGTTCCTACAATGAGCAGTTCTTC

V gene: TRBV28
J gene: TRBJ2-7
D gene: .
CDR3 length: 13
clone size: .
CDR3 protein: CASNLPQGHEQYF
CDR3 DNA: TGTGCCAGCAACCTACCGCAGGGCCACGAGCAGTACTTC

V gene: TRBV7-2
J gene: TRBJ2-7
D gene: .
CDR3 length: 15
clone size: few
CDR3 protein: CASSRSGVGTYEQYF
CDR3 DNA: TGTGCCAGCAGCCGCTCCGGAGTGGGAACCTACGAGCAGTACTTC

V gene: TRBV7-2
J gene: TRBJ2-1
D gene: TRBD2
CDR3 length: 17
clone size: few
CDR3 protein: CASSPPFRLAGNNEQFF
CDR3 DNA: TGTGCCAGCAGCCCCCCTTTCAGACTAGCGGGAAACAATGAGCAGTTCTTC

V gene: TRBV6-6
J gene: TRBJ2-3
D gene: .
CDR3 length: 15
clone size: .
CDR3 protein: CASSYQGTNTDTQYF
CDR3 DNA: TGTGCCAGCAGTTACCAGGGGACTAACACAGATACGCAGTATTTT

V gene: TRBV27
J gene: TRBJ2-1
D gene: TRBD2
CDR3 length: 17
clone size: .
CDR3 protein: CASSLAHLAGENNEQFF
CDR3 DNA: TGTGCCAGCAGTTTAGCCCACTTAGCGGGAGAGAACAATGAGCAGTTCTTC

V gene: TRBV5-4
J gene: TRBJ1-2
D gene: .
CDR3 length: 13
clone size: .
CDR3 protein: CASSSGGWYGYTF
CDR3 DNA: TGTGCCAGCAGCTCAGGAGGCTGGTATGGCTACACCTTC

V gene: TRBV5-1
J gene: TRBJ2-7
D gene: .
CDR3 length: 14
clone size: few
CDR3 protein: CASSLGSSFYEQYF
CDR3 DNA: TGCGCCAGCAGCTTGGGATCTAGTTTCTACGAGCAGTACTTC

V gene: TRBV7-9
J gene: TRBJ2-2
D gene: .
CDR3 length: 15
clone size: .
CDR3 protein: CASSLYRGGTGELFF
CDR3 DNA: TGTGCCAGCAGCTTATACCGGGGCGGCACCGGGGAGCTGTTTTTT

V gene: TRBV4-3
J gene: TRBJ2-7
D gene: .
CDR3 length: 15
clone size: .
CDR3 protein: CASSQELAGHSEQYF
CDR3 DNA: TGCGCCAGCAGCCAAGAACTTGCGGGGCACTCCGAGCAGTACTTC

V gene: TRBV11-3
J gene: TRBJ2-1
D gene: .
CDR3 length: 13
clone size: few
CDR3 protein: CASSLSGYNEQFF
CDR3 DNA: TGTGCCAGCAGCTTATCAGGATACAATGAGCAGTTCTTC

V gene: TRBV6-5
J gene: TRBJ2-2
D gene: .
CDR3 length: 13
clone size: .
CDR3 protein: CASRPQTTGELFF
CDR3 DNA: TGTGCCAGCAGGCCACAAACCACCGGGGAGCTGTTTTTT

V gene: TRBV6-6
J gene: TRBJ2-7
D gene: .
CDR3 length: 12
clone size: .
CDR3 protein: CASRHGTYEQYF
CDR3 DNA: TGTGCCAGCAGACATGGGACCTACGAGCAGTACTTC

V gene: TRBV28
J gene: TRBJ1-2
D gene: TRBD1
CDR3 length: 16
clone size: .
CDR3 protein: CASSSPGQVNGDGYTF
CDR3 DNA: TGTGCCAGCAGTTCCCCGGGACAGGTGAACGGGGATGGCTACACCTTC

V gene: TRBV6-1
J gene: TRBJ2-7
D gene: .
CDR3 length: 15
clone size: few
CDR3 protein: CASKWGGSPRYEQYF
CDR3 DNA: TGTGCCAGCAAATGGGGAGGCTCGCCGCGATACGAGCAGTACTTC

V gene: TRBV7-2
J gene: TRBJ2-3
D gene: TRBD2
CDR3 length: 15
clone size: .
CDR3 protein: CASSTPGGSTDTQYF
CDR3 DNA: TGTGCCAGCAGCACTCCGGGGGGTAGCACAGATACGCAGTATTTT

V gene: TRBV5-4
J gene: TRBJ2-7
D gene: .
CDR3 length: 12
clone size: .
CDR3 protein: CASSLDLYEQYF
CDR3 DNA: TGTGCCAGCAGCTTGGATCTCTACGAGCAGTACTTC

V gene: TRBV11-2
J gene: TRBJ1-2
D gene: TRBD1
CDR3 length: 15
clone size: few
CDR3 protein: CASSQTGTGGYGYTF
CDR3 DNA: TGTGCCAGCAGCCAAACTGGGACAGGGGGGTATGGCTACACCTTC

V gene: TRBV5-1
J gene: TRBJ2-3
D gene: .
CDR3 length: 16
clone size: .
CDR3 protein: CASSLGASASSDTQYF
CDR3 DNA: TGCGCCAGCAGCTTGGGGGCTAGCGCAAGTTCAGATACGCAGTATTTT

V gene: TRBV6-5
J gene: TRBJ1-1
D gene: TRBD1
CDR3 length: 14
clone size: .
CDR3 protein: CASSPGQDKVEAFF
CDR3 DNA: TGTGCCAGCAGCCCGGGACAGGATAAGGTTGAAGCTTTCTTT

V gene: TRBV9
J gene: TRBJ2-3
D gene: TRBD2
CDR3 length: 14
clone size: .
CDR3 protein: CASSVREVSDTQYF
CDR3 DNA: TGTGCCAGCAGCGTACGGGAGGTTAGTGATACGCAGTATTTT

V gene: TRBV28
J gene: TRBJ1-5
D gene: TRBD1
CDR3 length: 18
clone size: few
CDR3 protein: CASRPRILGQGSNQPQHF
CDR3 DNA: TGTGCCAGCAGACCTCGCATCCTCGGACAGGGAAGCAATCAGCCCCAGCATTTT

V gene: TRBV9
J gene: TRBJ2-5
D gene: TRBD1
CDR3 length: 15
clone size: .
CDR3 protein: CASSYGQGGGETQYF
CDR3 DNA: TGTGCCAGCAGCTACGGACAGGGGGGTGGCGAGACCCAGTACTTC

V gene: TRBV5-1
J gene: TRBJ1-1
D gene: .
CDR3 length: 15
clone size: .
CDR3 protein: CASSLVQGSDTEAFF
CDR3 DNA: TGCGCCAGCAGCTTGGTCCAGGGGTCGGACACTGAAGCTTTCTTT

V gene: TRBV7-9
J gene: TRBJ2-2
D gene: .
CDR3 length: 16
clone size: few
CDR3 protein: CASSLSPGPATGELFF
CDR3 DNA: TGTGCCAGCAGCTTATCTCCAGGCCCGGCCACCGGGGAGCTGTTTTTT

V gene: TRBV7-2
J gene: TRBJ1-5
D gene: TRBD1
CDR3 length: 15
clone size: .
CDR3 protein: CASSLVGGASQPQHF
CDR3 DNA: TGTGCCAGCAGCTTAGTAGGGGGCGCGAGTCAGCCCCAGCATTTT

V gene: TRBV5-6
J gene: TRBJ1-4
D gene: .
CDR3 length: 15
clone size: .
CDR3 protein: CASSLVDTRSEKLFF
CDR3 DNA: TGTGCCAGCAGCTTGGTGGACACCCGTAGTGAAAAACTGTTTTTT

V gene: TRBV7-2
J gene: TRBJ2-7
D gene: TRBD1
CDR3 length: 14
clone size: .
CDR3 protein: CASSFIQGAYEQYF
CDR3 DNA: TGTGCCAGCAGCTTTATTCAGGGGGCCTACGAGCAGTACTTC

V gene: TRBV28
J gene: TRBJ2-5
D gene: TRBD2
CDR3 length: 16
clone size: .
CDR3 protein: CASRGGKAGFRETQYF
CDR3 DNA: TGTGCCAGCAGGGGAGGGAAAGCGGGATTTAGAGAGACCCAGTACTTC

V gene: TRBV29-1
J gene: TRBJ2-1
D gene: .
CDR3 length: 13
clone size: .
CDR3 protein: CSVEDRPSLEQFF
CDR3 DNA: TGCAGCGTTGAAGATCGGCCTAGCCTTGAGCAGTTCTTC

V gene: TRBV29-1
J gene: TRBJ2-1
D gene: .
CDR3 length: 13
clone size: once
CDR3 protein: CSGTGAGANEQFF
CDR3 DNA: TGCAGCGGAACCGGGGCAGGTGCAAATGAGCAGTTCTTC

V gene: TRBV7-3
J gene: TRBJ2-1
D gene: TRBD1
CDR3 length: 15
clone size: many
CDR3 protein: CASSLGTGLYNEQFF
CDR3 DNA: TGTGCCAGCAGCTTAGGGACAGGGCTGTACAATGAGCAGTTCTTC

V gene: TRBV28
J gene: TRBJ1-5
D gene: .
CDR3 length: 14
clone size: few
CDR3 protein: CASSSVDRDQPQHF
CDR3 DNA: TGTGCCAGCAGTTCGGTGGATCGCGATCAGCCCCAGCATTTT

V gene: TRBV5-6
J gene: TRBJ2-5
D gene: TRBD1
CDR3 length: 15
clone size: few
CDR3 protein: CASSLNPTGLETQYF
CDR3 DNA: TGTGCCAGCAGCTTGAACCCGACAGGGCTGGAGACCCAGTACTTC

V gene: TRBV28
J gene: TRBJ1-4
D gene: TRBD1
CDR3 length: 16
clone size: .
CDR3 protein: CASSRTGFATNEKLFF
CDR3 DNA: TGTGCCAGCAGTCGGACAGGCTTTGCAACTAATGAAAAACTGTTTTTT

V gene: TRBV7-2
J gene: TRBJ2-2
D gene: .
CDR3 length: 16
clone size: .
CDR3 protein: CASSLVGSSNTGELFF
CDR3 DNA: TGTGCCAGCAGCTTAGTTGGCAGCTCGAACACCGGGGAGCTGTTTTTT

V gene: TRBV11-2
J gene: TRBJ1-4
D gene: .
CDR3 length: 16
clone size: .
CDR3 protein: CASSSLLSATNEKLFF
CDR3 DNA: TGTGCCAGCAGCTCTCTTCTAAGTGCAACTAATGAAAAACTGTTTTTT

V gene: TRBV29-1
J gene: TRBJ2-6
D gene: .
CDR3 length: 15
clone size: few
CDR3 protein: CSARAESSGANVLTF
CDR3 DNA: TGCAGCGCCCGTGCAGAGAGCTCTGGGGCCAACGTCCTGACTTTC

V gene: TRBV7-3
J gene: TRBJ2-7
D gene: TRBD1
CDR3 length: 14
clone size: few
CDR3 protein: CASSSGTGDYEQYF
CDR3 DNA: TGTGCCAGCAGCTCCGGGACAGGGGACTACGAGCAGTACTTC

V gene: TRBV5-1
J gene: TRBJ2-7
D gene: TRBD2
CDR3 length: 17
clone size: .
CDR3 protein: CASSLTGTSGSSYEQYF
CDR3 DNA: TGCGCCAGCAGCTTGACCGGGACTAGCGGGAGTAGCTACGAGCAGTACTTC

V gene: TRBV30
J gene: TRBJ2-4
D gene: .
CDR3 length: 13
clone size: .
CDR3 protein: CAWTPGLSGIQYF
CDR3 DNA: TGTGCCTGGACCCCAGGACTAAGTGGCATTCAGTACTTC

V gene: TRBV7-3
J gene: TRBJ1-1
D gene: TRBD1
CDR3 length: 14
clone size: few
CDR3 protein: CASSPSGGLTEAFF
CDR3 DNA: TGTGCCAGCAGCCCCTCAGGGGGCTTAACTGAAGCTTTCTTT

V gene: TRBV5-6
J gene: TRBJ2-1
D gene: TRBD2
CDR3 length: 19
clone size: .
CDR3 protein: CASSPQLGTSGLRGNEQFF
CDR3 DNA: TGTGCCAGCAGCCCCCAACTTGGGACTAGCGGACTACGAGGCAATGAGCAGTTCTTC